This T cell receptor beta chain was identified in a study of blood T cell repertoires in COVID-19 (TCRdb year 2020). In the study overall: Collaborator samples came from the United States, Italy and Spain and covered acute and convalescent phases of COVID-19. The material from the prospective study consisted of cDNA or gDNA derived from T cells, B-cell-depleted T cells, or PBMCs. The dataset comprised deeply sampled blood TCRbeta repertoires from subjects exposed to, actively infected with, or recovered from COVID-19. A freely available public database, intended as a resource for researchers studying the immune response to SARS-CoV-2, is where the repertoires were released. Samples came from the ongoing ImmuneRACE study (first 160 participants) plus 1,254 subjects from 6 global collaborators. A de-identified subject ID, COVID-19 status, age in years and sex were almost always included in the sample metadata. Where available, HLA class I and class II types were obtained from metadata supplied by the sample provider rather than from assay-based typing.

The germline V gene sets CDR1 to SGHRS and CDR2 to YFSETQ. V lost 0 bases and J lost 6 bases, and the count of bases not matched to a germline gene is 6. The CDR3, from cysteine to phenylalanine, totals 15 residues. The CDR3 DNA has 45 bases and is translated from base 1. TCRbeta CDR3 regions were amplified from genomic DNA using the immunoSEQ Assay, a bias-controlled multiplex PCR. For the original study's pipeline: Within the assay, amplification of reference gene primers was used to estimate how many nucleated cells each sample contained. Sequence reads were collapsed and filtered to measure the absolute abundance of every unique TCRbeta CDR3 rearrangement. For each sample, productive Simpson clonality was calculated by taking the square root of Simpson's diversity index across productive rearrangements. This immuneACCESS table, as held by TCRdb, lists in-frame sequences with V and J called but not all clones. Of the missing ones, under half trace to an unresolved V gene in checked studies; the others have no known cause. V and J calls and clone size follow that table, whereas D and trimming were derived from the DNA. The sample has about 200,000 clones on record, 70% to 90% of them singletons. The ten largest clones take up approximately 5.1% of the sample.

Each collaborating institution followed its own protocols to collect whole blood in K2EDTA tubes. For TCRbeta analysis, collaborators shipped samples as frozen whole blood, isolated PBMCs, or DNA extracted from either of those sample types. Findings and caveats that apply to the study as a whole: The amount of clinical and demographic metadata varied by source and participant and was provided uncurated.

On this clone itself: Its antigen target is currently unknown. Base qualities were left out, and no much larger clone turns up one base away.

The receptor chain draws on TRBV5-1 and TRBJ2-7, and 10 junctional nucleotides match TRBD2. The sequence was collected from a woman in her seventies with active or convalescent COVID-19. Source material: peripheral blood. The CDR3 protein is CASSLAAGGPGEQYF. The sequence in DNA is TGCGCCAGCAGCTTGGCAGCGGGAGGGCCAGGCGAGCAGTACTTC.